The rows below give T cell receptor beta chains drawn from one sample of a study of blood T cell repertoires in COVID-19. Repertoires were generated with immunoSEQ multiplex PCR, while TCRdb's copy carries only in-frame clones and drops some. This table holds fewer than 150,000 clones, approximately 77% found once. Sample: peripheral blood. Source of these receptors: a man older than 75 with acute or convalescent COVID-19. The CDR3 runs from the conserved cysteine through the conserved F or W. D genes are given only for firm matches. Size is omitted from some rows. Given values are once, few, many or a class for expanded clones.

CASSNRGVNSPLHF TGTGCCAGCAGCAACAGGGGAGTAAATTCACCCCTCCACTTT - TRBD1 TRBV2 14 TRBJ1-6
CASSLAPTGGTEAFF TGCGCCAGCAGCTTGGCCCCGACAGGGGGGACTGAAGCTTTCTTT - TRBD1 TRBV5-1 15 TRBJ1-1
CASSGGRDSSGNTIYF TGTGCCAGCAGTGGGGGCCGGGACAGCTCTGGAAACACCATATATTTT - TRBD1 TRBV2 16 TRBJ1-3
CASSIGQGDGYTF TGTGCCAGTAGTATTGGGCAGGGGGATGGCTACACCTTC - TRBD1 TRBV19 13 TRBJ1-2
CASSPGQAAGTQYF TGTGCCAGCAGCCCCGGACAGGCCGCCGGTACGCAGTATTTT - TRBD1 TRBV11-2 14 TRBJ2-3
CASSQTGTYEQYF TGTGCCAGCAGTCAGACAGGGACCTACGAGCAGTACTTC - TRBD1 TRBV6-6 13 TRBJ2-7
CASSLEDRYTEAFF TGCGCCAGCAGCTTGGAGGACAGGTACACTGAAGCTTTCTTT - TRBD1 TRBV5-1 14 TRBJ1-1
CASSRFDSYNQPQHF TGTGCCAGCAGCCGTTTTGACAGCTACAATCAGCCCCAGCATTTT - - TRBV5-8 15 TRBJ1-5
CASSVRVGEQFF TGTGCCAGCAGCGTCAGGGTAGGGGAGCAGTTCTTC many - TRBV7-2 12 TRBJ2-1
CASSLTGAYNEQFF TGCGCCAGCAGCTTGACAGGGGCCTACAATGAGCAGTTCTTC - TRBD1 TRBV5-1 14 TRBJ2-1
CASSPSVQGAPGYTF TGTGCCAGCTCACCATCGGTACAGGGGGCGCCCGGCTACACCTTC - TRBD1 TRBV18 15 TRBJ1-2
CATSRGGVSYEQYF TGTGCCACCAGCAGAGGAGGAGTCTCCTACGAGCAGTACTTC - - TRBV15 14 TRBJ2-7
CASSPSAQDTGELFF TGTGCCAGCTCACCGTCGGCCCAGGACACCGGGGAGCTGTTTTTT few - TRBV18 15 TRBJ2-2
CASSVTDTQYF TGTGCCAGCAGCGTCACAGATACGCAGTATTTT few - TRBV2 11 TRBJ2-3
CASSITGGAPNSPLHF TGTGCCAGCAGCATTACAGGTGGGGCGCCTAATTCACCCCTCCACTTT - - TRBV27 16 TRBJ1-6
CASSFFNGELFF TGTGCCAGCAGCTTTTTCAACGGGGAGCTGTTTTTT - - TRBV5-5 12 TRBJ2-2
CASSIGGNNQPQHF TGTGCCAGCAGCATCGGAGGGAACAATCAGCCCCAGCATTTT once - TRBV5-6 14 TRBJ1-5
CASSPGTRDRQYF TGTGCCAGCTCGCCCGGGACACGGGATAGGCAGTACTTC - - TRBV18 13 TRBJ2-7
CASSLRDRINSPLHF TGTGCCAGCAGCTTAAGGGACAGAATTAATTCACCCCTCCACTTT - TRBD1 TRBV5-4 15 TRBJ1-6
CASSTDSYQPQHF TGTGCCAGCAGTACGGACAGCTATCAGCCCCAGCATTTT - - TRBV12-3/TRBV12-4 13 TRBJ1-5
CASSRTQGASKKLFF TGTGCCAGCAGCCGAACACAGGGCGCGAGTAAAAAACTGTTTTTT - - TRBV3-1/TRBV3-2 15 TRBJ1-4
CASSLSARGNEKLFF TGTGCCAGCAGTTTATCGGCCAGGGGAAATGAAAAACTGTTTTTT - - TRBV28 15 TRBJ1-4
CASNRDASTNYGYTF TGTGCCAGCAACCGGGATGCTTCGACTAACTATGGCTACACCTTC - - TRBV5-4 15 TRBJ1-2
CSASVESTGRKPLHF TGCAGTGCTAGTGTCGAATCGACAGGGAGAAAACCCCTCCACTTT many TRBD1 TRBV20-1 15 TRBJ1-6
CASSRSGDTQYF TGTGCCAGCAGCCGTAGCGGAGATACGCAGTATTTT few - TRBV27 12 TRBJ2-3
CASSDLYGYTF TGCGCCAGCAGTGATCTTTATGGCTACACCTTC - - TRBV10-2 11 TRBJ1-2
CASRDRSNTEAFF TGTGCCAGTAGGGACAGATCGAACACTGAAGCTTTCTTT - - TRBV19 13 TRBJ1-1
CASSRTVYEQYF TGTGCCAGCAGTAGGACTGTCTACGAGCAGTACTTC - - TRBV11-2 12 TRBJ2-7
CATDVESAADVILAKNIQYF TGTGCCACCGACGTAGAATCTGCTGCGGATGTCATATTAGCCAAAAACATTCAGTACTTC - - TRBV21-1 20 TRBJ2-4
CASSSKAQGVGYGYTF TGTGCCAGCAGCTCCAAGGCGCAGGGGGTTGGCTATGGCTACACCTTC - TRBD1 TRBV7-2 16 TRBJ1-2
CASSEAQQTVAYEQYF TGTGCCAGCAGTGAAGCGCAACAGACAGTAGCCTACGAGCAGTACTTC - - TRBV6-1 16 TRBJ2-7
CASSQEGVFSGNTIYF TGTGCCAGCAGCCAAGAAGGAGTTTTCTCTGGAAACACCATATATTTT once - TRBV4-2 16 TRBJ1-3
CASSLGLGGRTEAFF TGTGCCAGCAGCTTAGGGCTTGGTGGGAGGACTGAAGCTTTCTTT - - TRBV7-2 15 TRBJ1-1
CASSPPLTRTQETQYF TGTGCCAGCAGTCCCCCCCTGACTAGAACACAAGAGACCCAGTACTTC - - TRBV28 16 TRBJ2-5
CASSMGQGPSYEQYF TGTGCCAGTAGTATGGGGCAGGGTCCCTCCTACGAGCAGTACTTC - - TRBV19 15 TRBJ2-7
CASSISGVGTDTQYF TGTGCCAGTAGTATATCGGGGGTCGGCACAGATACGCAGTATTTT - - TRBV19 15 TRBJ2-3
CAIRQDGTPNNEQFF TGTGCCATCAGACAAGATGGGACACCCAACAATGAGCAGTTCTTC - - TRBV10-3 15 TRBJ2-1
CASSLTRTLYEQYF TGTGCCAGCAGCTTAACGAGGACACTATACGAGCAGTACTTC - - TRBV11-2 14 TRBJ2-7
CASSWGRDKFANTGELFF TGTGCCAGCAGCTGGGGCAGGGACAAGTTCGCGAACACCGGGGAGCTGTTTTTT once - TRBV5-5 18 TRBJ2-2
CAISEIRETQYF TGTGCCATCAGTGAGATCCGGGAGACCCAGTACTTC few - TRBV10-3 12 TRBJ2-5
CASRPGQGSPEAFF TGTGCCAGCAGACCGGGACAGGGCTCCCCTGAAGCTTTCTTT - TRBD1 TRBV6-6 14 TRBJ1-1
CASSVSPPGTDTQYF TGTGCCAGCTCAGTATCACCCCCGGGTACAGATACGCAGTATTTT - - TRBV18 15 TRBJ2-3
CASSSGQGQYNEQFF TGTGCCAGCAGCTCGGGACAGGGCCAATACAATGAGCAGTTCTTC - TRBD1 TRBV7-2 15 TRBJ2-1
CASSGGQGYEQYF TGTGCCAGCAGCGGCGGACAGGGCTACGAGCAGTACTTC - TRBD1 TRBV2 13 TRBJ2-7
CATSRDGRDREILGDTQYF TGTGCCACCAGCAGAGATGGGAGGGACAGGGAGATCCTGGGGGATACGCAGTATTTT - TRBD1 TRBV15 19 TRBJ2-3
CASSGGQGVQETQYF TGCGCCAGCAGCGGGGGACAGGGGGTCCAAGAGACCCAGTACTTC - TRBD1 TRBV5-1 15 TRBJ2-5
CASSASRDGELFF TGTGCCAGCAGCGCCTCCCGGGACGGGGAGCTGTTTTTT once - TRBV7-9 13 TRBJ2-2
CASRLDRDHSPLHF TGTGCCAGCAGGTTGGACAGGGATCATTCACCCCTCCACTTT - TRBD1 TRBV6-5 14 TRBJ1-6
CASSLGRGGSNEQFF TGTGCCAGCAGCTTGGGTCGGGGGGGCAGCAATGAGCAGTTCTTC - TRBD2 TRBV5-4 15 TRBJ2-1
CASSPDKLGNQPQHF TGTGCCAGCTCACCTGACAAGTTGGGCAATCAGCCCCAGCATTTT few - TRBV18 15 TRBJ1-5
CASRGDRGPGNTIYF TGTGCCAGTAGGGGGGACAGGGGGCCTGGAAACACCATATATTTT - TRBD1 TRBV19 15 TRBJ1-3
CASSFAQRETQYF TGTGCCAGCAGCTTTGCACAGCGGGAGACCCAGTACTTC - - TRBV11-2 13 TRBJ2-5
CASIRVSYEQYF TGCGCCAGCATCAGGGTATCCTACGAGCAGTACTTC - - TRBV5-1 12 TRBJ2-7
CASSEIDRGRNSPLHF TGTGCCAGCAGTGAAATCGACAGGGGGAGGAATTCACCCCTCCACTTT - TRBD1 TRBV6-1 16 TRBJ1-6
CAWSVTGKSYEQYF TGTGCCTGGAGTGTAACGGGGAAGTCCTACGAGCAGTACTTC - - TRBV30 14 TRBJ2-7
CATSRAGQGEPSEPQHF TGTGCCACCAGCAGAGCAGGACAGGGGGAACCCTCGGAGCCCCAGCATTTT - TRBD1 TRBV15 17 TRBJ1-5
CASSLRAGGNEQFF TGCGCCAGCAGCCTGCGGGCAGGGGGCAATGAGCAGTTCTTC - TRBD1 TRBV5-1 14 TRBJ2-1
CASSISTGRQYF TGTGCCAGTAGTATATCAACTGGGAGGCAGTATTTT - - TRBV19 12 TRBJ2-3
CASSLDRVGNEQYF TGTGCCAGCAGCTTGGACAGGGTGGGGAACGAGCAGTACTTC few TRBD1 TRBV7-2 14 TRBJ2-7
CASSQDSTNTEAFF TGTGCCAGCAGCCAGGACAGCACTAACACTGAAGCTTTCTTT - - TRBV11-3 14 TRBJ1-1